This T cell receptor (beta chain) originates from a study of regulatory T cells in long-lasting Graves disease. Regarding the study as a whole: Patients with persistent disease showed a bias toward TRBV28, TRBJ1-2 and TRBJ2-5.

Germline V gene sequence: CDR1 ENHRY, CDR2 SYGVKD. Trimming took off 0 bases at V and 1 base at J, with 9 bases between the two ends. CDR3 length: 15 amino acids. Indicated time point: persistent/refractory GD, antithyroid drugs over 5 years with positive TRAb. From PBMCs, RNA was extracted and then used to make the TCR library. This clonotype was recorded many times. Its antigen remains unidentified. Arm-PCR with iRepertoire HTBI primers amplified the CDR3 regions for these TCR beta libraries. TCRdb analysed the multiplex PCR reads with MiXCR anew, one entry per CDR3 protein. The data contain roughly 500,000 distinct CDR3 sequences, approximately 21% of them seen just once; the ten biggest clones take up less than 9%.

The specimen comprised peripheral blood mononuclear cells (PBMCs), sampled when the disease was refractory, from a patient treated with antithyroid drugs. The rearrangement links TRBV10-3 to TRBJ1-1, with no clear D. This clonotype was obtained from a female donor with Graves disease. The CDR3 region has the DNA TGTGCCATCAGTGAGTCTTTCAGGAGGAACACTGAAGCTTTCTTT. Amino acids: CAISESFRRNTEAFF.